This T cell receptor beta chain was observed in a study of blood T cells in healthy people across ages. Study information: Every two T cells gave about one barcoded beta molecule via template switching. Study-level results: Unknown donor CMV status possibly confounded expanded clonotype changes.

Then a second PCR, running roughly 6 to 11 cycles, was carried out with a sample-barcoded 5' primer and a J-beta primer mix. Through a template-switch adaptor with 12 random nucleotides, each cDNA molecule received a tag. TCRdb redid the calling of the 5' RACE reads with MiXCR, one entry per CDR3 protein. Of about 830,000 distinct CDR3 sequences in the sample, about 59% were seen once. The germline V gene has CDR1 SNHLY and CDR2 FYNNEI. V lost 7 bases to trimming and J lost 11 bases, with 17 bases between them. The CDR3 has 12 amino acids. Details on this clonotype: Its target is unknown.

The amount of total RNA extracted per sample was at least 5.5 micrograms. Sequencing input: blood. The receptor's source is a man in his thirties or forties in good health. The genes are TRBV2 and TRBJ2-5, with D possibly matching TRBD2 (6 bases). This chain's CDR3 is CASMGGLGEQYF. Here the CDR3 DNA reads TGTGCCAGCATGGGAGGTCTGGGGGAGCAGTACTTC.